The clone carrying this T cell receptor (beta chain) came up a few times. Its antigen remains unidentified. The source of the sample is a study of beta chain features in type 1 diabetes. Background on the study: The study examined 107,917,701 sorted cells across all samples.

Whole-study findings and limits: TCRB CDR3s were moderately but significantly shorter in Type 1 diabetes patients in all four CD4+ subsets. Equally in patients and controls, shorter templates might have been favored by PCR. Using cDNA template may skew counts toward highly expressing activated cells.

The investigators reverse transcribed all of the isolated RNA, so they sequenced expressed TCRB transcripts. Measured with immunoSEQ multiplex PCR; TCRdb has only the in-frame clones, and not every one. The sample consists of some 270,000 clones, 13% to 15% of them appearing once. V lost 4 bases to trimming and J lost 4 bases, with 15 bases between them. Looked up from germline, CDR1 is MNHEY and CDR2 is SMNVEV (reference sequence). The CDR3 consists of 15 residues. Sequenced sample: naive CD4+ T cells from blood. The sequence came from a woman aged 40 to 50 in good health. This chain links TRBV27 with TRBJ2-3; D possibly corresponds to TRBD2 (7 bases). This CDR3 is CASSSSGGPADTQYF. The CDR3 DNA follows: TGTGCCAGCAGTTCCTCCGGGGGGCCAGCAGATACGCAGTATTTT.